This is a list of T cell receptor beta chains from one sample in a study of control samples from healthy donors and cancer patients. Generated by immunoSEQ multiplex PCR, the TCRdb table keeps only in-frame clones and is missing some. The data contain approximately 170,000 clones, 90% to 95% of them singletons. Sequenced material: blood. The receptors come from a woman aged 30 to 39 in good health. Both conserved end residues are trimmed from each CDR3. D genes are given only for firm matches.

v_call: TRBV6-4
d_call: .
cdr3_aa: ASSDSGGGTDTQY

v_call: TRBV11-3
d_call: TRBD1
cdr3_aa: ASSLEQGSEAF

v_call: TRBV7-9
d_call: TRBD1
cdr3_aa: ASSRQGAVDGYT

v_call: TRBV28
d_call: TRBD1
cdr3_aa: ASSQGALNYEQY

v_call: TRBV7-8
d_call: TRBD1
cdr3_aa: ASSSGTGGYNEQF

v_call: TRBV7-2
d_call: .
cdr3_aa: ASSLAGGGETQY

v_call: TRBV9
d_call: .
cdr3_aa: ASSVGVGASSSGANVLT

v_call: TRBV5-5
d_call: TRBD2
cdr3_aa: ASSASGPNTGELF

v_call: TRBV9
d_call: .
cdr3_aa: ASSVGQGNEQF

v_call: TRBV7-9
d_call: .
cdr3_aa: ASSFPPVNTEAF

v_call: TRBV19
d_call: .
cdr3_aa: ASRFVSSYNSPLH

v_call: TRBV28
d_call: TRBD2
cdr3_aa: ASSVGLAGIYEQF

v_call: TRBV27
d_call: .
cdr3_aa: ASSLVGGPQETQY

v_call: TRBV10-2
d_call: .
cdr3_aa: ASSDPANQPQH

v_call: TRBV11-3
d_call: .
cdr3_aa: ASSLGVARAGELF

v_call: TRBV3-1/TRBV3-2
d_call: TRBD1
cdr3_aa: ASSQTGVSNQPQH

v_call: TRBV4-2
d_call: .
cdr3_aa: ASSQDRTGNTEAF

v_call: TRBV7-2
d_call: TRBD2
cdr3_aa: ASSLGRAGGLDEQF

v_call: TRBV11-3
d_call: .
cdr3_aa: ASSLVQGSPLH

v_call: TRBV3-1/TRBV3-2
d_call: TRBD2
cdr3_aa: ASSQALAGGPSGEQY

v_call: TRBV21-1
d_call: .
cdr3_aa: ASSKEGGGTDTQY

v_call: TRBV4-1
d_call: .
cdr3_aa: ASSRTTVDSNQPQH

v_call: TRBV7-9
d_call: .
cdr3_aa: ASSLGEQGGYT

v_call: TRBV27
d_call: TRBD2
cdr3_aa: ASSLRLAKNEQF

v_call: TRBV11-3
d_call: TRBD1
cdr3_aa: ASSPRDRVDEQY

v_call: TRBV7-2
d_call: TRBD1
cdr3_aa: ASSLVGTGAVNSPLH

v_call: TRBV6-5
d_call: .
cdr3_aa: ASRAGGSNQPQH

v_call: TRBV5-1
d_call: .
cdr3_aa: ASSLDRDTQY

v_call: TRBV30
d_call: TRBD1
cdr3_aa: ASDRGRRETQY

v_call: TRBV10-1
d_call: TRBD1
cdr3_aa: ASSESGQGTGELF

v_call: TRBV19
d_call: .
cdr3_aa: ASSMGRVDEKLF

v_call: TRBV4-2
d_call: TRBD1
cdr3_aa: ASSRTGAEAF

v_call: TRBV14
d_call: TRBD1
cdr3_aa: ASSLDRGNTEAF

v_call: TRBV5-1
d_call: .
cdr3_aa: ASSFGDYGYT

v_call: TRBV15
d_call: TRBD1
cdr3_aa: ATGTGDDQPQH

v_call: TRBV20-1
d_call: .
cdr3_aa: SASGGPTQPQH

v_call: TRBV9
d_call: TRBD2
cdr3_aa: ASSHRTSGGPGEQF

v_call: TRBV9
d_call: .
cdr3_aa: ASSPRDPRTYEQY

v_call: TRBV7-2
d_call: TRBD1
cdr3_aa: ASSLALSWTGGFYEQY

v_call: TRBV7-9
d_call: .
cdr3_aa: ASSLVGSGNTIY

v_call: TRBV7-4
d_call: .
cdr3_aa: ASSLNGVGHSGNTIY

v_call: TRBV6-2/TRBV6-3
d_call: TRBD2
cdr3_aa: ASSFSNSGGYTDTQY

v_call: TRBV29-1
d_call: .
cdr3_aa: SATSDSYEQY

v_call: TRBV29-1
d_call: TRBD1
cdr3_aa: SVTITRGETQY

v_call: TRBV4-2
d_call: .
cdr3_aa: ASSQDNSYGYT

v_call: TRBV5-1
d_call: TRBD2
cdr3_aa: ASSYRTSNEQY

v_call: TRBV18
d_call: .
cdr3_aa: ASSPDGVDGYT